This paragraph covers one TCR beta chain sequence. The target antigen is unknown. Trimming removed 3 bases at V and 8 bases at J, with 23 bases between. The CDR3 has 16 residues. Germline values: CDR1 SQVTM, CDR2 ANQGSEA. The data belong to a study of blood T cells in healthy people across ages. Study conclusions and caveats: CMV infection status of these donors was not known.

Then a second PCR, running roughly 7 to 11 cycles, was carried out with a sample-barcoded 5' primer and a J-beta primer mix. From the 5' RACE reads, TCRdb called clonotypes with MiXCR, one entry per CDR3 protein. The data show around 1,900,000 distinct CDR3 sequences, about two fifths seen once. The source of this sequence is a human donor in good health. Sequenced material: blood. The V call is TRBV29-1, the J call TRBJ2-1; the D gene is possibly TRBD2 (5 bases). The CDR3 nucleotides are TGCAGCGTTGACCCCCCCGAGAGGGCGGGTGTCTATGAGCAGTTCTTC. This codes for CSVDPPERAGVYEQFF.